This T cell receptor beta chain derives from a study of CD8 T cells in Susac syndrome. Trimming took off 8 bases at V and 8 bases at J, with 18 bases between the two ends. Germline CDR1 SQVTM, CDR2 ANQGSEA. CDR3 length: 12 amino acids. The authors reverse transcribed roughly 0.5 to 1 ug RNA with random hexamers. Amplification of TCR beta CDR3 was carried out by immunoSEQ multiplex PCR, which covered 54 Vbeta and 13 Jbeta segments. TCRdb used MiXCR to reprocess the immunoSEQ multiplex PCR reads, holding one entry per CDR3 protein. The sample has about 200,000 distinct CDR3 sequences, 95% seen once. Sequencing targeted TCR beta in blood CD8+ and CD4+ T cells. Those who served as multiple sclerosis controls were treatment-naive patients with stable or active relapsing-remitting disease. FACS was used to enrich TEMRA cells, whereas the CD8+ and CD4+ T cells were obtained by negative isolation. This clonotype came up once.

Material for sequencing was CD4+ T cells from PBMCs. The clonotype was recovered from a human donor with multiple sclerosis. The chain employs TRBV29-1 and TRBJ1-2, with a possible D match to TRBD1 (6 bases). The CDR3 reads CSSHLGGRGYTF. CDR3 DNA: TGCAGCTCCCACCTCGGGGGCAGAGGCTACACCTTC.